The next 4 T cell receptor beta chains were all read from a single sample in a study of T cells in Graves' hyperthyroidism and ophthalmopathy. Using RNA transcripts as the source, TCR beta CDR3 regions were amplified. Using the HTBI primer set, a first-round RT-PCR was run on the TCR CDR3. Each CDR3 protein is one row after TCRdb ran MiXCR on the multiplex PCR reads. Of roughly 500,000 distinct CDR3 sequences listed, approximately 48% are singletons. The sample comprised peripheral blood or thyroid tissue (not recorded which). Receptor source: an adult woman with Graves' disease, either hyperthyroidism or ophthalmopathy (not recorded which).

In its sample, this clonotype was seen many times. The CDR3, as DNA: TGTGCCAGCAGCACCCGGGACAGGCCCCAAGAGACCCAGTACTTC. It yields the protein CASSTRDRPQETQYF. This chain links TRBV4-2 with TRBJ2-5; TRBD1 aligns across 8 bases. The CDR3 is 15 amino acids. Germline loops: CDR1 LGHNA, CDR2 YNFKEQ. The ends lost 5 bases at V and 1 base at J; junction bases unmatched: 6.

In its sample, this clonotype was seen many times. The chain employs TRBV14 and TRBJ1-3; the D is unclear. V gave up 4 bases and J gave up 1 base, with 11 bases separating them. The CDR3 is 15 amino acids. Germline V CDR1 and CDR2: SGHDN, FVKESK. In DNA, the CDR3 is TGTGCCAGCAGCCCTACGGGGAGTTCTGGAAACACCATATATTTT. Amino acid sequence: CASSPTGSSGNTIYF.

This clonotype was counted a few times. The chain uses TRBV15 and TRBJ1-4; TRBD1 is a possible D gene (6 bases). The germline V gene has CDR1 LNHNV and CDR2 YYDKDF (reference sequence). The CDR3 loop spans 14 amino acids. V gave up 2 bases and J gave up 7 bases, with 11 bases separating them. CDR3 sequence (DNA): TGTGCCACCAGCAGATCGGGGGCTGGTGAAAAACTGTTTTTT. Its protein product is CATSRSGAGEKLFF. Together with reference TRBV15 and TRBJ1-4, the CDR3 gives the full variable domain: DAMVIQNPRYQVTQFGKPVTLSCSQTLNHNVMYWYQQKSSQAPKLLFHYYDKDFNNEADTPDNFQSRRPNTSFCFLDIRSPGLGDTAMYLCATSRSGAGEKLFFGSGTQLSVL.

The chain combines TRBV25-1 with TRBJ2-7; a possible D gene is TRBD1 (6 bases). The V gene lost 5 bases and the J gene lost 0 bases, with 14 bases spanning the gap. The CDR3 totals 15 residues. The V gene's germline CDR1 is MGHDK and CDR2 SYGVNS. The CDR3 loop reads CASSPTGNPSYEQYF. CDR3 nucleotide sequence: TGTGCCAGCAGTCCAACAGGGAATCCCTCCTACGAGCAGTACTTC.